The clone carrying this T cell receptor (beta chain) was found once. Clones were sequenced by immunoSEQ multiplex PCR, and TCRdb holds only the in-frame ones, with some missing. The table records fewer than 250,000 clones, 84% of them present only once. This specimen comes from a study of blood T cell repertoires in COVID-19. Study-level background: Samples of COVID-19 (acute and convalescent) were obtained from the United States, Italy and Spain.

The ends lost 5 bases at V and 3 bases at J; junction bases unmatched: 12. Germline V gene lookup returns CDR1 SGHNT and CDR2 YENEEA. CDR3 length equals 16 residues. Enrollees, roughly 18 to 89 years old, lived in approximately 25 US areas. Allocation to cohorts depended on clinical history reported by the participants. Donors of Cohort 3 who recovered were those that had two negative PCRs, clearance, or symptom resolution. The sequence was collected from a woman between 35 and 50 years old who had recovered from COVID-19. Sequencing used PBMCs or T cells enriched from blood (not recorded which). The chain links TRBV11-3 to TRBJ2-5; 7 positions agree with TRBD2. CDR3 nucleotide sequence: TGTGCCAGCAGCCCACGGTCCGGGGGGTTTGAAGAGACCCAGTACTTC. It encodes CASSPRSGGFEETQYF.